Sequencing of this T cell receptor beta chain was carried out in a study of CD8+CD57+ T cells in acquired aplastic anemia. Background on the study: The average for DNA from sorted CD4+ and CD8+ cells was 3.2 ug.

The template used for profiling TCR beta VDJ and CDR3 was genomic DNA. From the reads, TCRdb called clonotypes with MiXCR, one entry per CDR3 protein. The repertoire holds approximately 270,000 distinct CDR3 sequences, with 56% as singletons. Comments on this clonotype: What it binds is not known.

The study's findings and limits: Roughly 31 CD8+ CDR3 sequences occurred in both the patients and the controls. Patient and control CD8+ Simpson's diversity was not significantly different.

The sample was sorted CD4+, CD8+, or CD8+CD57+ T cells (not recorded which) from PBMCs. The sequence was obtained from a human donor with severe aplastic anemia or a healthy control (not recorded which).

The CDR3 nucleotides read TGCAGTGCCGCAGTTGTTAGCTCCTACGAGCAGTACTTC. Translated, it gives CSAAVVSSYEQYF. The chain uses TRBV20-1 and TRBJ2-7, with D uncertain. V lost 6 bases, J lost 0 bases, and 12 bases lay in between. Germline values: CDR1 DFQATT, CDR2 SNEGSKA (reference sequence). This CDR3 is 13 amino acids long.